This entry concerns a single T cell receptor beta chain. Repertoires were generated with immunoSEQ multiplex PCR, while TCRdb's copy carries only in-frame clones and drops some. The sample has 2 million to 2.5 million clones, approximately 96% seen once. Trimming removed 7 bases from V and 3 bases from J, with 13 bases in between. The CDR3 spans 14 residues. Per the germline V gene, CDR1 is SGDLS and CDR2 is YYNGEE. This record comes from a study of shared clonotypes between healthy human individuals. The clonotype originates from a man aged 18 to 30 in good health. Material for sequencing was naive CD4+ T cells sorted from blood. Subset of the sample: CD45RA+ positively selected. This chain links TRBV9 with TRBJ2-2; possible D gene TRBD2, 5 bases. The CDR3 loop is CASEAGGYTGELFF. The CDR3 DNA follows: TGTGCCAGCGAGGCGGGTGGGTACACCGGGGAGCTGTTTTTT. The full variable domain, completed using reference TRBV9 and TRBJ2-2, is DSGVTQTPKHLITATGQRVTLRCSPRSGDLSVYWYQQSLDQGLQFLIQYYNGEERAKGNILERFSAQQFPDLHSELNLSSLELGDSALYFCASEAGGYTGELFFGEGSRLTVL.